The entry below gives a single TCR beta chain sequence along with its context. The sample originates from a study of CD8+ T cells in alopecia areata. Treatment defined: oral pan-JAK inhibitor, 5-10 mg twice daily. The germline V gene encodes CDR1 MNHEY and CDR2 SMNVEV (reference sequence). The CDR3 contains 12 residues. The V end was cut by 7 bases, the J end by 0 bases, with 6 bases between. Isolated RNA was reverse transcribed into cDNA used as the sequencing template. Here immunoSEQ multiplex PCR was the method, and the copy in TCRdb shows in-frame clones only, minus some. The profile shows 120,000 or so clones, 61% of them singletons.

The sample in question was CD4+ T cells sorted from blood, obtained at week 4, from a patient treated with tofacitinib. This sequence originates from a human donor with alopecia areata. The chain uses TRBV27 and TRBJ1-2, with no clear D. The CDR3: CASNESNYGYTF. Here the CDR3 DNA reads TGTGCCAGCAATGAGTCTAACTATGGCTACACCTTC.